The 13 T cell receptor beta chains below all came from one sample that was sequenced in a study of human T cells and chemical hapten exposure. The total RNA was obtained from whole blood that was not fractionated. The library put unique molecular identifiers onto individual cDNA molecules. From the reads, TCRdb called clonotypes with MiXCR, one entry per CDR3 protein. The table lists about 120,000 distinct CDR3 sequences, roughly 8.5% of them singletons. The sample taken for sequencing was whole blood. The receptors come from a human donor in good health. Some clones in this sample may be carry-over from other donors' samples.

There are many counts of this clonotype. The chain links TRBV20-1 to TRBJ1-1, with D unresolved. Trimming cost V 7 bases and J 1 base, with 10 bases left between them. From germline, CDR1 is DFQATT and CDR2 SNEGSKA (reference sequence). This CDR3 spans 12 amino acids. CDR3 coding DNA: TGCAGTGTTTTTGGCGGGAACACTGAAGCTTTCTTT. This gives the protein CSVFGGNTEAFF.

The chain joins TRBV5-1 to TRBJ2-1; perhaps TRBD1 as D (6 bases). V lost 0 bases to trimming and J lost 4 bases, with 11 bases between them. The CDR3 is 15 residues long. Per the germline V gene, CDR1 is SGHRS and CDR2 is YFSETQ. For the CDR3, the DNA is TGCGCCAGCAGCTTGGTAGGGGGTATTTACAATGAGCAGTTCTTC. Its protein is CASSLVGGIYNEQFF.

This clonotype appeared a few times. V gene TRBV6-1 combines with J gene TRBJ2-1; D tentatively fits TRBD1 or TRBD2 (6 bases each). V was pared by 4 bases and J by 6 bases, with 13 bases between. The germline V gene encodes CDR1 MNHNS and CDR2 SASEGT. The CDR3 sequence is 14 residues long. CDR3 amino acids: CASSVGGAFNEQFF. CDR3 nucleotide sequence: TGTGCCAGCAGTGTCGGGGGCGCCTTCAATGAGCAGTTCTTC.

There are many counts of this clonotype. The genes are TRBV6-2 or TRBV6-3 and TRBJ1-2, with 7 bases aligning to TRBD1. With 0 bases clipped from V and 3 bases from J, the junction kept 7 bases outside the gene matches. The V gene's germline CDR1 is MNHEY and CDR2 SVGEGT. The CDR3 is 16 amino acids. DNA of the CDR3: TGTGCCAGCAGTTACTCCGACAGGGAAGGAGACTATGGCTACACCTTC. Protein sequence: CASSYSDREGDYGYTF.

CDR3 sequence (DNA): TGTGCCAGCAGACCGACAGGGGATGGGAGTCAGCCCCAGCATTTT. Protein: CASRPTGDGSQPQHF. The chain carries TRBV6-1 and TRBJ1-5; 8 nucleotides line up with TRBD1. The CDR3 consists of 15 residues. V shed 6 bases, J shed 6 bases, and the junction held 10 bases outside the gene matches. The V gene's germline CDR1 is MNHNS and CDR2 SASEGT.

As concerns this clonotype: This sequence may be a read error, since a much larger clone differs from it by one base. This CDR3 reads CASSQTRTGDRGNQETQYF. The CDR3 nucleotides are TGCGCCAGCAGTCAAACGCGGACAGGGGACAGGGGTAACCAAGAGACCCAGTACTTC. This chain uses TRBV23-1 with TRBJ2-5; 10 positions match TRBD1. TRBV23-1 is noted as an ORF with a role that remains uncertain. The J segment lost 0 bases and the V segment lost 2 bases, leaving 12 bases of the junction unmatched. This CDR3 has 19 residues.

This clonotype was found many times. The chain links TRBV7-9 to TRBJ2-1; D perhaps matches TRBD2 (6 bases). Germline values: CDR1 SEHNR, CDR2 FQNEAQ (reference sequence). The length of the CDR3 is 14 residues. V was shortened by 5 bases and J by 4 bases, with 12 bases between the two germline ends. The CDR3 loop reads CASSPGEFYNEQFF. Here the CDR3 DNA reads TGTGCCAGCAGCCCGGGGGAGTTTTACAATGAGCAGTTCTTC.

In this sample, this clonotype turned up many times. The chain combines TRBV29-1 with TRBJ2-3, with D possibly called TRBD1 or TRBD2 (5 bases each). Germline lookup yields CDR1 SQVTM and CDR2 ANQGSEA. The V and J ends lost 0 bases and 12 bases respectively, with 13 bases between them. The CDR3 spans 12 residues. CDR3 region: CSVEEGPTVQYF. As DNA, the CDR3 is TGCAGCGTTGAAGAGGGACCCACGGTACAGTATTTT.

The rearrangement joins TRBV12-3 or TRBV12-4 to TRBJ2-7, with 8 bases lining up with TRBD1. The CDR3 totals 16 residues. J was trimmed by 3 bases and V by 8 bases; bases with no gene match: 15. CDR3 nucleotide sequence: TGTGCCAGCTGTGACGCCATCCGGACAGGGTGCTACGAGCAGTACTTC. Protein: CASCDAIRTGCYEQYF.

This clonotype was found a few times. The chain joins TRBV7-2 to TRBJ1-4, with 8 bases identical to TRBD1. V trimming: 2 bases; J trimming: 7 bases; junction bases outside the gene matches: 9. Germline values: CDR1 SGHTA, CDR2 FQGNSA. The CDR3 consists of 16 residues. CDR3: CASSLQNRGVGEKLFF. In DNA, the CDR3 is TGTGCCAGCAGCTTACAAAACAGGGGGGTGGGTGAAAAACTGTTTTTT.

This clonotype was counted at least ten times. V usage is TRBV24-1 and J usage is TRBJ2-5, with D unresolved. This CDR3 has 13 amino acids. The V end was cut by 2 bases, the J end by 0 bases, with 3 bases between. Germline CDR1 reads KGHDR; CDR2 reads SFDVKD. The DNA of the CDR3 is TGTGCCACCAGTGATTCGTACCAAGAGACCCAGTACTTC. As protein: CATSDSYQETQYF.

Ten or more counts support this clonotype. V and J are TRBV23-1 and TRBJ2-7; 12 bases match TRBD2. TRBV23-1 is annotated as an ORF whose role is uncertain. This CDR3 contains 18 residues. V was clipped by 0 bases and J by 2 bases; unmatched bases: 8. CDR3 loop: CASSQSMLAGGLPYEQYF. The CDR3 DNA sequence: TGCGCCAGCAGTCAATCTATGCTAGCGGGAGGGCTCCCCTACGAGCAGTACTTC.

V and J are TRBV9 and TRBJ2-3; tentative D call: TRBD2 (5 bases). The V and J ends lost 0 bases and 5 bases respectively, with 7 bases between them. The V gene's germline CDR1 is SGDLS and CDR2 YYNGEE. The length of the CDR3 is 13 residues. This chain's CDR3 is CASSVAGKDTQYF. The CDR3 DNA is TGTGCCAGCAGCGTAGCGGGGAAAGATACGCAGTATTTT.